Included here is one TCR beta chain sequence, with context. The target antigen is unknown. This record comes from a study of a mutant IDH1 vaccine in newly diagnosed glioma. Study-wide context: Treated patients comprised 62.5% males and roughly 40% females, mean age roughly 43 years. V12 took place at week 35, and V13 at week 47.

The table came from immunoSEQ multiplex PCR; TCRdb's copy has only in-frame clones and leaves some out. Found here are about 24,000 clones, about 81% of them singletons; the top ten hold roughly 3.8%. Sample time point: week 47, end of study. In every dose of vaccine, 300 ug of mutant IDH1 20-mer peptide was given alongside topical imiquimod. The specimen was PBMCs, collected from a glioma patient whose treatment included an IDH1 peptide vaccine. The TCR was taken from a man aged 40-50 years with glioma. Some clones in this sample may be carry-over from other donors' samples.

CDR3 region: CASSLPNSPLHF. CDR3 in DNA: TGTGCCAGCAGCTTACCAAATTCACCCCTCCACTTT. The rearrangement joins TRBV7-9 to TRBJ1-6; no clear D gene. The CDR3 has 12 residues. Per germline, CDR1 SEHNR and CDR2 FQNEAQ (reference sequence). Trimming left V 2 bases short and J 7 bases short, with 3 bases between.